This TCR beta chain was captured by sequencing in a study of OX40 agonist ivuxolimab in advanced cancers. Study details: Those enrolled were less than 85% male, with a mean age of about 60 years and ages from roughly 23 to 80. A history of anti-PD-1, anti-PD-L1 or anti-CTLA-4 therapy was acceptable, and roughly 40% had some. General study findings and limits: At 0.1 to 3.0 mg/kg and by week 6, clonal expansion occurred in CD4+ and CD8+ blood T cells. Among patients with partial responses at 0.1-3.0 mg/kg, clonal expansion was among the lowest.

This CDR3 is built from 17 residues. From germline, CDR1 is SGDLS and CDR2 YYNGEE. With V trimmed by 4 bases and J by 1 base, 13 bases remained unmatched. On this clone: Its specificity is unknown.

Generated by immunoSEQ multiplex PCR, the TCRdb table keeps only in-frame clones and is missing some. This sample has around 86,000 clones; 75% to 90% occur once, and the top ten carry under 3.5%. The sample was CD4+ or CD8+ T cells sorted from blood, taken in a trial of the OX40 agonist ivuxolimab. The sequence was collected from an adult with an advanced solid tumor such as melanoma, head and neck, liver or kidney cancer. The V and J genes are TRBV9 and TRBJ1-1; 7 nucleotides align to TRBD1. The CDR3 here is CASSPRNRQGTNTEAFF. CDR3 nucleotide sequence: TGTGCCAGCAGCCCGCGGAACCGACAGGGTACGAACACTGAAGCTTTCTTT.